Described below is a single T cell receptor beta chain sequence and its context. What it binds is not known. This record belongs to a study of T cell responses to AZD1222 COVID-19 vaccine. Findings of the study overall: The study sampled repertoires only after the peak T cell response. Only five to seven AZD1222 recipients were seropositive at baseline. Clonal diversity was possibly underestimated, and white British individuals and females predominated among donors. At 160-218 and 743-854, vaccine-associated CD4 TCRs were dominant, and they spanned spike.

TCRdb's table, derived via immunoSEQ multiplex PCR, lists solely in-frame clones and lacks some. The sample includes fewer than 85,000 clones, about 88% of them seen just once. The CDR3 runs 15 residues. V lost 2 bases to trimming and J lost 2 bases; unmatched junction nucleotides: 7. Looked up from germline, CDR1 is SGHTS and CDR2 is YDEGEE. Sequencing was performed on peripheral blood, taken 28 days after the second dose of the MenACWY control vaccine. The sequence was obtained from an adult who received the MenACWY meningococcal vaccine as a control. This chain joins TRBV5-8 and TRBJ2-7; TRBD2 matches 7 bases. This CDR3 reads CASSFDGGSPYEQYF. Written as DNA, the CDR3 is TGTGCCAGCAGCTTTGATGGCGGGAGTCCCTACGAGCAGTACTTC.